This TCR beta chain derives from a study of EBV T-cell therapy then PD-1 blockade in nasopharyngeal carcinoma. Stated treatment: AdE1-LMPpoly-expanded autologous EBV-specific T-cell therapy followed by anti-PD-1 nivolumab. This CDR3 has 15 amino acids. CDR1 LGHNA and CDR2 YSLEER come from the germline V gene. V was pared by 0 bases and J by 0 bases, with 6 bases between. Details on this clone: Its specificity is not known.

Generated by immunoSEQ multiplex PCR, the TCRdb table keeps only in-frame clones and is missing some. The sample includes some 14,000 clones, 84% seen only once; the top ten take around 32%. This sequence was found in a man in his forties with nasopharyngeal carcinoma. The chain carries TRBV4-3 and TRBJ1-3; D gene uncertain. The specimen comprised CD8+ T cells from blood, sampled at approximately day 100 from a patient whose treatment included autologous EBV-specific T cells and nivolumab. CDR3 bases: TGCGCCAGCAGCCAAGATGGGCGCTCTGGAAACACCATATATTTT. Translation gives CASSQDGRSGNTIYF.